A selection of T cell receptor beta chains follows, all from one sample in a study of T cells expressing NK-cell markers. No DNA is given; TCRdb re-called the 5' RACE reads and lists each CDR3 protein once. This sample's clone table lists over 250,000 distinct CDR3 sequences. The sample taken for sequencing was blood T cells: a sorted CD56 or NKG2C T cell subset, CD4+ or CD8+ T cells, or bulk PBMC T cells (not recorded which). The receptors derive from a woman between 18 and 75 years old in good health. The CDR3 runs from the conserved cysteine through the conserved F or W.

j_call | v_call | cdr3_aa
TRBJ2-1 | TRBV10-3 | CAITTEDYNEQFF
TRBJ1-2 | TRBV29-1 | CSVFSPTEDFTSRYGYTF
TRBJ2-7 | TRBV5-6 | CASRGIGAGGPYEQYF
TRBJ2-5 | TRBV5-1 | CASTKGTVQETQYF
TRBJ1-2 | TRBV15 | CATSRGHPSGYTF
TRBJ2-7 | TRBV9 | CASSKTSGRVYEQYF
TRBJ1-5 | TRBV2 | CASSPDRDHQPQHF
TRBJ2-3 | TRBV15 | CATSVRAGDGRTDTQYF
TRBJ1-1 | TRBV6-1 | CASRATVNGAEAFF
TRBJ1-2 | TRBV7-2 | CASSFSREDGYTF
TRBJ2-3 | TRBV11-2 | CASSLGWGLAGSVSTDTQYF
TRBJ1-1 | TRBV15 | CATSRGRGQGGTEAFF
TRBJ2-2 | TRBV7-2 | CASSPLLAGVVGELFF
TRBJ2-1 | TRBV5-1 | CASSLPPQGISYNEQFF
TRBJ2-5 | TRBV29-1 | CSVDLGASEETQYF
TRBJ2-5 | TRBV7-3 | CASSYGATETQYF
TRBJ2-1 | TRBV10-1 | CASSEPGLATNNEQFF
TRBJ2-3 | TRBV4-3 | CASSQDTRGGADTQYF
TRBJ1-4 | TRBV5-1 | CASSSNRVENEKLFF
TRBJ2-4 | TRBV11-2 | CASSWAGRGEGIQYF
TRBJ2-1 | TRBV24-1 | CATSDPKQREGVYNEQFF
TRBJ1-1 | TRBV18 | CASSKGAQVTEAFF
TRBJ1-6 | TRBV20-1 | CSARAGSYNSPLHF
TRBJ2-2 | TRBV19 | CASSFWLNTGELFF
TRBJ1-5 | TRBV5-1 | CASSLGSGQPQHF
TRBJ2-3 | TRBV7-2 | CAAGGANTDTQYF
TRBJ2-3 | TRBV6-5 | CASSYSLAGGTDTQYF
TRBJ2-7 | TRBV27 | CASSLSARGIYEQYF